These 18 T cell receptor beta chains were all obtained from the same sample, sequenced in a study of shared clonotypes between healthy human individuals. The repertoire was sequenced with immunoSEQ multiplex PCR; TCRdb's copy has only in-frame clones and lacks some. This table has about 490,000 clones, around 73% appearing once. The sequenced sample was PBMCs. The receptors shown here come from a woman between 40 and 50 years old in good health. Some clones in this sample may be carry-over from other donors' samples.

This clone was detected once. V is TRBV5-4 and J is TRBJ2-7; 10 nucleotides match TRBD2. CDR3 length: 14 amino acids. After removal of 5 bases from V and 6 bases from J, the junction contained 8 bases not matched to a gene. Germline V gives CDR1 SGHNT, CDR2 YYREEE (reference sequence). CDR3 amino acids: CASRSSGRGSEQYF. The CDR3 DNA is TGTGCCAGCAGATCTAGCGGGAGAGGTTCCGAGCAGTACTTC.

The V call is TRBV7-9, the J call TRBJ2-3; 12 bases match TRBD2. Germline V gene sequence: CDR1 SEHNR, CDR2 FQNEAQ (reference sequence). V shed 7 bases, J shed 4 bases, and the junction held 3 bases outside the gene matches. CDR3 length: 14 amino acids. CDR3 region: CASKLAGGSDTQYF. CDR3 nucleotide sequence: TGTGCCAGCAAACTAGCGGGAGGCTCAGATACGCAGTATTTT.

The chain joins TRBV5-4 to TRBJ2-7, with 7 bases aligning to TRBD1. The J segment lost 4 bases and the V segment lost 3 bases, leaving 13 bases of the junction unmatched. Germline V gives CDR1 SGHNT, CDR2 YYREEE (reference sequence). This CDR3 spans 16 amino acids. In DNA form, the CDR3 reads TGTGCCAGCAGCTCCTCCAGGGACAGTCCCCGGTACGAGCAGTACTTC. Residues: CASSSSRDSPRYEQYF.

This clone was recorded only once. The genes are TRBV7-9 and TRBJ1-4, with TRBD1 matching 7 bases. The CDR3 runs 15 residues. Germline-derived CDR1 and CDR2 are SEHNR and FQNEAQ (reference sequence). J gave up 4 bases and V 3 bases, and 5 bases lay outside the gene matches. The DNA of the CDR3 is TGTGCCAGCAGCTTCGACAGGGTTGGTAATGAAAAACTGTTTTTT. As protein: CASSFDRVGNEKLFF. The full variable domain, its missing parts supplied by reference TRBV7-9 and TRBJ1-4, is DTGVSQNPRHKITKRGQNVTFRCDPISEHNRLYWYRQTLGQGPEFLTYFQNEAQLEKSRLLSDRFSAERPKGSFSTLEIQRTEQGDSAMYLCASSFDRVGNEKLFFGSGTQLSVL.

The chain links TRBV19 to TRBJ1-2, with D perhaps TRBD1 (6 bases). There are 15 residues in the CDR3. V gave up 7 bases and J gave up 0 bases, with 15 bases separating them. CDR1 and CDR2 from the germline V gene are LNHDA and SQIVND (reference sequence). CDR3 loop: CASNPAGATNYGYTF. In DNA, the CDR3 is TGTGCCAGTAATCCGGCGGGGGCTACTAACTATGGCTACACCTTC.

This chain links TRBV7-7 with TRBJ2-1; TRBD1 matches at 10 bases. CDR3 size: 17 residues. In germline, CDR1 is SSHAT, CDR2 FNYEAQ (reference sequence). The V and J ends lost 2 bases and 5 bases, in that order; junction bases with no gene match: 9. The chain's CDR3 is CASSLYGRGQGDNEQFF. The CDR3 DNA follows: TGTGCCAGCAGCTTATATGGGCGAGGACAGGGGGACAATGAGCAGTTCTTC.

This clone showed up just a few times. The DNA of the CDR3 is TGTGCCAGTAGTATAAACTGGGACAGTGGAAGGCGGCAGTACTTC. It codes for CASSINWDSGRRQYF. V usage is TRBV19 and J usage is TRBJ2-7; TRBD1 matches 7 bases. Germline V CDR1 and CDR2: LNHDA, SQIVND (reference sequence). V lost 2 bases and J lost 9; bases outside the gene matches: 13. This CDR3 contains 15 residues.

The chain uses TRBV10-3 and TRBJ1-2; D not resolved. Germline V gene lookup returns CDR1 ENHRY and CDR2 SYGVKD. V lost 5 bases and J 1 base, leaving 8 bases between the germline ends. This CDR3 is built from 13 residues. CDR3: CAISPEVNYGYTF. The CDR3 DNA reads as TGTGCCATCAGTCCCGAGGTTAACTATGGCTACACCTTC.

This clone came up once. The chain combines TRBV6-5 with TRBJ1-2, with D perhaps TRBD1 (5 bases). Trimming removed 5 bases at V and 4 bases at J, with 11 bases between. The CDR3 is 13 amino acids. Germline V CDR1 and CDR2: MNHEY, SVGAGI. The CDR3 protein is CASSGGVLYGYTF. DNA of the CDR3: TGTGCCAGCAGTGGGGGGGTGCTCTATGGCTACACCTTC.

The chain has TRBV29-1 and TRBJ2-7; D tentatively fits TRBD1 or TRBD2 (5 bases each). The CDR3 consists of 15 residues. Trimming pared 1 base from V and 4 bases from J, leaving 17 bases between. Germline assignment: CDR1 SQVTM and CDR2 ANQGSEA. CDR3 in amino acids: CSVEVRGRGVYEQYF. CDR3 DNA: TGCAGCGTTGAAGTACGGGGCCGGGGCGTTTACGAGCAGTACTTC.

The gene calls are TRBV5-8 and TRBJ2-7; 11 bases match TRBD1. In germline, CDR1 is SGHTS, CDR2 YDEGEE. Unmatched junction bases numbered 6, after V lost 1 base and J lost 6 bases. The CDR3 spans 15 residues. As DNA, the CDR3 is TGTGCCAGCAGCTTGTGGGGGACAGGGGGTGGCGAGCAGTACTTC. Encoded protein: CASSLWGTGGGEQYF.

The chain carries TRBV19 and TRBJ2-1, with 9 positions matching TRBD2. Germline CDR1 is LNHDA and CDR2 is SQIVND (reference sequence). The CDR3 is 16 amino acids. Losses at the gene ends were 2 bases for V and 2 bases for J; bases not matched to a gene: 4. In DNA, the CDR3 is TGTGCCAGTAGTATATCCCCTAGCGGGGCCTACAATGAGCAGTTCTTC. Translating it yields CASSISPSGAYNEQFF.

This chain connects TRBV5-1 to TRBJ2-5; 9 bases fit TRBD2. The CDR3 extends over 16 amino acids. V was pared by 1 base and J by 5 bases, with 9 bases of the junction left unmatched. Germline CDR1 is SGHRS and CDR2 is YFSETQ. CDR3 loop: CASSLLAGGPGETQYF. Here the CDR3 DNA reads TGCGCCAGCAGCTTGTTGGCGGGAGGGCCTGGGGAGACCCAGTACTTC.

The chain has TRBV19 and TRBJ1-4; TRBD1 is a possible D gene (5 bases). The CDR3 has 13 residues. The germline gives CDR1 LNHDA, CDR2 SQIVND (reference sequence). V gave up 10 bases and J gave up 7 bases, with 16 bases separating them. The CDR3 is CATLDRGSEKLFF. The DNA for the CDR3 is TGTGCCACCCTCGACCGGGGGAGTGAAAAACTGTTTTTT. Drawing the rest from reference TRBV19 and TRBJ1-4, the complete variable domain is DGGITQSPKYLFRKEGQNVTLSCEQNLNHDAMYWYRQDPGQGLRLIYYSQIVNDFQKGDIAEGYSVSREKKESFPLTVTSAQKNPTAFYLCATLDRGSEKLFFGSGTQLSVL.

Comment on this clone: A far more abundant clone sits one base away, making this likely a read error. V and J are TRBV7-2 and TRBJ1-2; 8 positions agree with TRBD1. From germline, CDR1 is SGHTA and CDR2 FQGNSA. This CDR3 contains 15 residues. CDR3 sequence reads: CAGSLQDRAPYGYTF. The CDR3 bases are TGTGCCGGCAGCCTCCAGGACAGGGCGCCCTATGGCTACACCTTC. The whole variable domain, remainder taken from reference TRBV7-2 and TRBJ1-2, is GAGVSQSPSNKVTEKGKDVELRCDPISGHTALYWYRQSLGQGLEFLIYFQGNSAPDKSGLPSDRFSAERTGGSVSTLTIQRTQQEDSAVYLCAGSLQDRAPYGYTFGSGTRLTVV.

The V call is TRBV6-6, the J call TRBJ1-1, with 7 bases matching TRBD1. Germline CDR1 reads MNHNY; CDR2 reads SVGAGI (reference sequence). The CDR3 extends over 15 amino acids. Losses at the gene ends were 6 bases for V and 1 base for J; bases not matched to a gene: 8. CDR3 bases: TGTGCCAGCAGCCACCGACAGGGACGGAACACTGAAGCTTTCTTT. Translating gives CASSHRQGRNTEAFF.

Regarding this clone: A much larger clone lies a single base off, so this may be a read error. Other DNA sequences of this sample code for an identical CDR3. The chain joins TRBV7-6 to TRBJ2-3, with D unresolved. The V gene lost 5 bases and the J gene lost 0 bases, with 3 bases spanning the gap. The CDR3 has 12 amino acids. Germline assignment: CDR1 SGHVS and CDR2 FNYEAQ. CDR3 nucleotides: TGTGCCAGCAGCCGTAGCACAGATACGCAGTATTTT. Translated, it gives CASSRSTDTQYF.

The CDR3 spells CASSLGRQVGNEQFF. The CDR3 DNA follows: TGTGCCAGCAGCTTAGGAAGACAGGTCGGCAATGAGCAGTTCTTC. This rearrangement joins TRBV7-9 to TRBJ2-1; D possibly corresponds to TRBD1 (6 bases). V dropped 1 base and J dropped 6 bases, with 13 bases sitting between them. This CDR3 region has 15 residues. From germline, CDR1 is SEHNR and CDR2 FQNEAQ (reference sequence).